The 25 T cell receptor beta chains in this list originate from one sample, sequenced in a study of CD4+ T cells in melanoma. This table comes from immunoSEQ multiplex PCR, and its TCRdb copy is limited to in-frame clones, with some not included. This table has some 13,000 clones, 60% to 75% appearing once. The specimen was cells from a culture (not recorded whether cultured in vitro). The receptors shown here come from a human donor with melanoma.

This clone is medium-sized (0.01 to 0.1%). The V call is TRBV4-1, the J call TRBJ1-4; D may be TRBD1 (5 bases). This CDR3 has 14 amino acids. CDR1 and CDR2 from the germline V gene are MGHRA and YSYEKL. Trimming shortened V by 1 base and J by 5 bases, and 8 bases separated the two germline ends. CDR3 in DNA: TGCGCCAGCAGCCAAGGAGCAGGGAATGAAAAACTGTTTTTT. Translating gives CASSQGAGNEKLFF.

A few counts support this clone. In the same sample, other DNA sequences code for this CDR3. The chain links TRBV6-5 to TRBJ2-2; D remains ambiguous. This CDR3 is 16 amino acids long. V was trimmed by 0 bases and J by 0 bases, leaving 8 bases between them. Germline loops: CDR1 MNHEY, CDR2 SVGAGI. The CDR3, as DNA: TGTGCCAGCAGTTACTCCAGACGGACGAACACCGGGGAGCTGTTTTTT. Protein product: CASSYSRRTNTGELFF.

The CDR3 DNA is TGTGCCAGCTCACCACCTAATGACAGGGCCCAGCAGTACTTC. This gives the protein CASSPPNDRAQQYF. The rearrangement links TRBV18 to TRBJ2-7; 7 bases are a match to TRBD1. V was pared by 0 bases and J by 8 bases, with 7 bases of the junction left unmatched. This CDR3 spans 14 amino acids. CDR1 and CDR2 (germline): KGHSH, LQKENI.

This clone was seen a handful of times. Here the CDR3 reads CASSSKSTGSSPLHF. The CDR3 DNA is TGTGCCAGCAGTTCAAAATCGACAGGGAGCTCACCCCTCCACTTT. The rearrangement joins TRBV2 to TRBJ1-6; TRBD1 aligns across 7 bases. The germline V gene has CDR1 SNHLY and CDR2 FYNNEI. The V segment lost 5 bases and the J segment 10 bases; nucleotides outside the gene matches: 11. This CDR3 region has 15 residues.

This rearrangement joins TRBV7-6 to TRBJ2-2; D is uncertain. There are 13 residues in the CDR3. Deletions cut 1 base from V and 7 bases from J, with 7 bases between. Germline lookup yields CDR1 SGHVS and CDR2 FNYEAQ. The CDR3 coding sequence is TGTGCCAGCAGCTTAGGCTTTGGCGGGGAGCTGTTTTTT. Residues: CASSLGFGGELFF.

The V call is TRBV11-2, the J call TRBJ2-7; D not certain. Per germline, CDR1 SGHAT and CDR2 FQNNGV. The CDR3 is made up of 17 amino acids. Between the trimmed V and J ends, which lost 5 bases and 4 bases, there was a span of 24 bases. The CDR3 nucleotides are TGTGCCAGCAGCGATTACCGCCCCCTGTATAACCTGTACGAGCAGTACTTC. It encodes CASSDYRPLYNLYEQYF.

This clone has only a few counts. CDR3 amino acids: CASSGVVGVYEQYF. DNA for the CDR3: TGTGCCAGCAGCGGGGTCGTGGGGGTATACGAGCAGTACTTC. The rearrangement uses TRBV2 and TRBJ2-7, with D tentatively TRBD1 or TRBD2 (5 bases each). Trimming left V 6 bases short and J 4 bases short, with 16 bases between. The CDR3 runs 14 residues. Germline V lookup: CDR1 SNHLY, CDR2 FYNNEI. The full variable domain, its missing parts supplied by reference TRBV2 and TRBJ2-7, is EPEVTQTPSHQVTQMGQEVILRCVPISNHLYFYWYRQILGQKVEFLVSFYNNEISEKSEIFDDQFSVERPDGSNFTLKIRSTKLEDSAMYFCASSGVVGVYEQYFGPGTRLTVT.

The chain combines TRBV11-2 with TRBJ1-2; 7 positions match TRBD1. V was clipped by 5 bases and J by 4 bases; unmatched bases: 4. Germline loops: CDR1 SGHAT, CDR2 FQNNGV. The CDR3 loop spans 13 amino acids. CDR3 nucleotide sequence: TGTGCCAGCAGCGACAGGGAACGCTATGGCTACACCTTC. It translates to CASSDRERYGYTF.

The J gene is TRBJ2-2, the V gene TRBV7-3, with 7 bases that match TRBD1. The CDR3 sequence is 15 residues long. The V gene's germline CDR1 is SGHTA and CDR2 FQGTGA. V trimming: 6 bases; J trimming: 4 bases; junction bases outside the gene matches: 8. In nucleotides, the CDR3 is TGTGCCAGCAGTAGAACAGGGGCGGGCACCGGGGAGCTGTTTTTT. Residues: CASSRTGAGTGELFF.

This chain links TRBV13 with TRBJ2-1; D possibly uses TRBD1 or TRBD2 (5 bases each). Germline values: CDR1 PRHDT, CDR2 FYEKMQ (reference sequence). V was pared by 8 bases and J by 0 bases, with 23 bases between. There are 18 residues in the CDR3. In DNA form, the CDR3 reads TGTGCCAGCGCCGCCCCAGGCTCAGGGACGGCCTCCTACAATGAGCAGTTCTTC. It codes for CASAAPGSGTASYNEQFF.

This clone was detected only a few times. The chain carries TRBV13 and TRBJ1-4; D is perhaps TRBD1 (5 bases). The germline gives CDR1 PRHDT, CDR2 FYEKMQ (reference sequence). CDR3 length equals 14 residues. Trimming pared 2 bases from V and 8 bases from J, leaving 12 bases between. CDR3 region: CASSLQGVKEKLFF. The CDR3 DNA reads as TGTGCCAGCAGCTTACAGGGAGTTAAGGAAAAACTGTTTTTT. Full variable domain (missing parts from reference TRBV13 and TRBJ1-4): AAGVIQSPRHLIKEKRETATLKCYPIPRHDTVYWYQQGPGQDPQFLISFYEKMQSDKGSIPDRFSAQQFSDYHSELNMSSLELGDSALYFCASSLQGVKEKLFFGSGTQLSVL.

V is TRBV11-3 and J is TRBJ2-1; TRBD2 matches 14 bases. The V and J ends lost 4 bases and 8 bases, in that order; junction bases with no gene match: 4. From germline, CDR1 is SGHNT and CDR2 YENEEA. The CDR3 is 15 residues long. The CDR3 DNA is TGTGCCAGCAGCTCGACTAGCGGGGGGGAGGATGAGCAGTTCTTC. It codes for CASSSTSGGEDEQFF.

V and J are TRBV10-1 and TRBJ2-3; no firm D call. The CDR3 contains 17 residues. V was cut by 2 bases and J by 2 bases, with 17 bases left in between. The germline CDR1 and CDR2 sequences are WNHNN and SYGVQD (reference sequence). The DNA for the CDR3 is TGCGCCAGCAGTGAGGGGTATGGTGCGTTAAACACAGATACGCAGTATTTT. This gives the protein CASSEGYGALNTDTQYF.

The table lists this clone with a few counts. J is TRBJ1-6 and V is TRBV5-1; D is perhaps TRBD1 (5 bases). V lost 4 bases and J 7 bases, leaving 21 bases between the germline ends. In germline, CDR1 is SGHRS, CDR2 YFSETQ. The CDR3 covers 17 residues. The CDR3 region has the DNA TGCGCCAGCAGCCCGCAGGTCGGGACTTACCGAAATTCACCCCTCCACTTT. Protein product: CASSPQVGTYRNSPLHF.

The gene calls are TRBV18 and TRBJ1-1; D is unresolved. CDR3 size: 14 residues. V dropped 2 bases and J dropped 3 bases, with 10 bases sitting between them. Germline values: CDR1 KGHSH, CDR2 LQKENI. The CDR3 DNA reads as TGTGCCAGCTCACCAGTTCATGGAGACACTGAAGCTTTCTTT. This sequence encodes CASSPVHGDTEAFF.

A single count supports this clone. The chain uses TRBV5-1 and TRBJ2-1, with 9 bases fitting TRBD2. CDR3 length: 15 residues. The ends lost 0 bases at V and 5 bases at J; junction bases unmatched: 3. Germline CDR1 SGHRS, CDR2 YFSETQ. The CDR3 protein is CASSLVAGGDNEQFF. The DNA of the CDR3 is TGCGCCAGCAGCTTGGTGGCGGGGGGGGACAATGAGCAGTTCTTC.

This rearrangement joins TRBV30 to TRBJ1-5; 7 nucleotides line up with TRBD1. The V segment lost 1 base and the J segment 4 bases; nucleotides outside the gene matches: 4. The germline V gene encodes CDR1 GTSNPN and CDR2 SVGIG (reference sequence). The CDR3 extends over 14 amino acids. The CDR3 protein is CAWSGGQTNQPQHF. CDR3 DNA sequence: TGTGCCTGGAGTGGGGGACAGACAAATCAGCCCCAGCATTTT. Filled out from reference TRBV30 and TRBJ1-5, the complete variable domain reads SQTIHQWPATLVQPVGSPLSLECTVEGTSNPNLYWYRQAAGRGLQLLFYSVGIGQISSEVPQNLSASRPQDRQFILSSKKLLLSDSGFYLCAWSGGQTNQPQHFGDGTRLSIL.

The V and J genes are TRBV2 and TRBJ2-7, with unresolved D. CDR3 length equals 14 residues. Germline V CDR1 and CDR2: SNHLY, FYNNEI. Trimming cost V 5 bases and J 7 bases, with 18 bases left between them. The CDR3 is CASSLRSLLREQYF. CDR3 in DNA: TGTGCCAGCAGTTTACGAAGTTTACTACGAGAGCAGTACTTC.

CDR3 DNA: TGCAGTGCTAACCGGGACCTCGGCTACACCTTC. Protein: CSANRDLGYTF. This chain uses TRBV20-1 with TRBJ1-2, with D possibly TRBD1 on 5 matching bases. The V gene lost 4 bases and the J gene lost 8 bases, with 11 bases spanning the gap. CDR1 is DFQATT, CDR2 SNEGSKA, per germline (reference sequence). The CDR3 sequence is 11 residues long.

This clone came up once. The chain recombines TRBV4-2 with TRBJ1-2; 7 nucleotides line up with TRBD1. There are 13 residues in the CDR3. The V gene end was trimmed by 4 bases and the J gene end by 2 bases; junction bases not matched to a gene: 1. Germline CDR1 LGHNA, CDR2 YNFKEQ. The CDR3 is CASSRDRNYGYTF. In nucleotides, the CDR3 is TGTGCCAGCAGCCGGGACAGAAACTATGGCTACACCTTC.

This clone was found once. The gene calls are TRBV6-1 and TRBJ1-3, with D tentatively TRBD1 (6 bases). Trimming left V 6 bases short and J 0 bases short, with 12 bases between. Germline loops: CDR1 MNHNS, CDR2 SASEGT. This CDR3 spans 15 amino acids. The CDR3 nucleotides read TGTGCCAGCAGCGTCGACAGGCGCTCTGGAAACACCATATATTTT. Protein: CASSVDRRSGNTIYF.

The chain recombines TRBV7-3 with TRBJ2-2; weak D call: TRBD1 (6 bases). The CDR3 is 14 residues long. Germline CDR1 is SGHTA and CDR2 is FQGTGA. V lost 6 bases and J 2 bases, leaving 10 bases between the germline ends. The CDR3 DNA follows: TGTGCCAGCAGGGTGGGGGCAAACACCGGGGAGCTGTTTTTT. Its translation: CASRVGANTGELFF.

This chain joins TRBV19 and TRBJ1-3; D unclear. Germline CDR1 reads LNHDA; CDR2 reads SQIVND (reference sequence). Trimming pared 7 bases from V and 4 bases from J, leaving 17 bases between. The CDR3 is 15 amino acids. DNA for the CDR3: TGTGCCAGTACCTCGGATCTCGAAATGGGAAACACCATATATTTT. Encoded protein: CASTSDLEMGNTIYF.

The CDR3 here is CANRGDYRSDQPQHF. DNA for the CDR3: TGTGCCAACAGGGGGGACTACCGATCCGATCAGCCCCAGCATTTT. This sequence joins TRBV6-1 and TRBJ1-5; 8 nucleotides match TRBD1. CDR1 is MNHNS and CDR2 is SASEGT in the germline V gene. Trimming cost V 10 bases and J 5 bases; bases outside gene matches: 13. The CDR3 consists of 15 residues.

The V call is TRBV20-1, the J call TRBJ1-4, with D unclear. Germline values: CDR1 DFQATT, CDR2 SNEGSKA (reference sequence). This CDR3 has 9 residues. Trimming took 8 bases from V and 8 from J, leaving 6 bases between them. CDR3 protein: CSPREKLFF. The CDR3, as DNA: TGCAGTCCTCGGGAAAAACTGTTTTTT.